This T cell receptor (beta chain) was found in a study of cytomegalovirus exposure and HLA in healthy donors. The study ran its PCR with 60 Vbeta and 13 Jbeta primers. The table came from immunoSEQ multiplex PCR; TCRdb's copy has only in-frame clones and leaves some out. This table holds about 200,000 clones, about 85% found once. The V gene end was trimmed by 0 bases and the J gene end by 9 bases; junction bases not matched to a gene: 7. The CDR3 length is 16 residues. Germline-derived CDR1 and CDR2 are SGDLS and YYNGEE. Study-level results: About 87% or about 30% of the time was how often most TCR beta V segments were productive, according to an earlier analysis. Accurate HLA-A and HLA-B prediction from TCR beta sequences was reported for most subjects. Cytomegalovirus status was reportedly diagnosed by the classifier with high sensitivity and specificity. Some V segments could not be told apart, so they were left out, TRBV6-2 and TRBV6-3 among them.

This clone was seen a handful of times. Its antigen is not known. The TCR was taken from a male donor in good health and CMV-seropositive. Sequenced: PBMCs. The chain joins TRBV9 to TRBJ2-1, with 12 bases lining up with TRBD2. The CDR3 nucleotides read TGTGCCAGCAGCGTAGGAGCTAGCGGGAGGGCCGCTGAGCAGTTCTTC. This gives the protein CASSVGASGRAAEQFF.